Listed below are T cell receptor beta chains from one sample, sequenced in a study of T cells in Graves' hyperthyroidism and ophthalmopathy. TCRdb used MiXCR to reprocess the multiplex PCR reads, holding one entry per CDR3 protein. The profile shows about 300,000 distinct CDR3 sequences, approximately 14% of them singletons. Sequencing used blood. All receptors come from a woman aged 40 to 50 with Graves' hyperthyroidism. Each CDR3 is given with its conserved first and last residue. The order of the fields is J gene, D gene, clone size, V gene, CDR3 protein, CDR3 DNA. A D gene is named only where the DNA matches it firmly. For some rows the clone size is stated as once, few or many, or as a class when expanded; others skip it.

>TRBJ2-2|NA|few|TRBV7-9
CASSFMATSGELFF
TGTGCCAGCAGCTTTATGGCCACTTCCGGGGAGCTGTTTTTT
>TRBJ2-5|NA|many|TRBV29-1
CSVDPSGVETQYF
TGCAGCGTTGACCCTAGTGGGGTAGAGACCCAGTACTTC
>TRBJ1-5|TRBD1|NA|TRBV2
CASSGTGSFSNQPQHF
TGTGCCAGCTCTGGGACAGGGAGTTTTAGCAATCAGCCCCAGCATTTT
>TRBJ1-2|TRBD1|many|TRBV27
CASSQNRQGVSYYGYTF
TGTGCCAGCAGTCAGAACAGACAGGGGGTCTCTTACTATGGCTACACCTTC
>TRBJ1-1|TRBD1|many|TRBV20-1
CSARGPGGDTEAFF
TGCAGTGCTAGAGGGCCAGGGGGAGACACTGAAGCTTTCTTT
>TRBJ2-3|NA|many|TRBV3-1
CASSDGQRIRTDTQYF
TGTGCCAGCAGCGACGGACAGCGTATTCGCACAGATACGCAGTATTTT
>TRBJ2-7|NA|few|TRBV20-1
CNARVLAEYEQYF
TGCAATGCTAGAGTTCTAGCAGAATACGAGCAGTACTTC
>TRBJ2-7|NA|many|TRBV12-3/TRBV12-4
CASSLQVPYEQYF
TGTGCCAGCAGTTTACAGGTACCCTACGAGCAGTACTTC
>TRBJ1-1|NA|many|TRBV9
CASSVQSLRSEAFF
TGTGCCAGCAGCGTACAGAGTTTGAGGTCTGAAGCTTTCTTT
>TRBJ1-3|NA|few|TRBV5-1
CASSLGNSGNTIYF
TGCGCCAGCAGCTTGGGCAACTCTGGAAACACCATATATTTT
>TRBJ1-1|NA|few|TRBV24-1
CATSDLATIGTMNTEAFF
TGTGCCACCAGTGATTTGGCGACCATTGGGACCATGAACACTGAAGCTTTCTTT
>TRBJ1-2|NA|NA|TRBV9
CASSVAPLAAGDYGYTF
TGTGCCAGCAGCGTAGCGCCCTTGGCAGCAGGGGACTATGGCTACACCTTC
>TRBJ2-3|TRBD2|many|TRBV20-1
CRAIGTSGRSHGTQYF
TGCAGGGCTATCGGGACTAGCGGGAGGTCCCACGGTACGCAGTATTTT
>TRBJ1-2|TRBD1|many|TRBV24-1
CATSLQGEDGYTF
TGTGCCACCAGCTTACAGGGGGAGGATGGCTACACCTTC
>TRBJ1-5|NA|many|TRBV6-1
CASSEERAGVQPQHF
TGTGCCAGCAGTGAAGAAAGGGCAGGGGTTCAGCCCCAGCATTTT
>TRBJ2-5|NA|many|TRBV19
CASSIGRGQETQYF
TGTGCCAGTAGTATAGGTAGGGGCCAAGAGACCCAGTACTTC
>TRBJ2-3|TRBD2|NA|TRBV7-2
CASSLGVRLAGDTQYF
TGTGCCAGCAGCTTAGGTGTGAGACTAGCGGGAGATACGCAGTATTTT